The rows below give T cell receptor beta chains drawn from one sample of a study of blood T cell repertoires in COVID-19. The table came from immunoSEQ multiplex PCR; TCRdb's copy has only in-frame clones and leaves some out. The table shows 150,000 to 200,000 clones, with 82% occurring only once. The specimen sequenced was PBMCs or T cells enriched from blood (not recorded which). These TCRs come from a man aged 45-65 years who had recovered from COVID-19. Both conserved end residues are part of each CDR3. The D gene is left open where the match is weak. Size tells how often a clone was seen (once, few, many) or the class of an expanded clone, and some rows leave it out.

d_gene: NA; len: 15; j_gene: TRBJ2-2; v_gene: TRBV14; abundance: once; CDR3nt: TGTGCCAGCAGTTACTACAGGAAGAACACCGGGGAGCTGTTTTTT; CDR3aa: CASSYYRKNTGELFF
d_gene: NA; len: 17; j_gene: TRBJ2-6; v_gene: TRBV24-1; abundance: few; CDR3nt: TGTGCCACCAGTGATTTGGTAGGGGTACCCGGGGCCAACGTCCTGACTTTC; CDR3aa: CATSDLVGVPGANVLTF
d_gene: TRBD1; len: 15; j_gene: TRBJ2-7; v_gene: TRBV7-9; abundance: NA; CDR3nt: TGTGCCAGCAGCTCAGAGACAGGGGGCGACTACGAGCAGTACTTC; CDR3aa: CASSSETGGDYEQYF
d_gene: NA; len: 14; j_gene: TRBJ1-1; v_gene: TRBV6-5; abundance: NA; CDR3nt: TGTGCCAGCATACCACAGGGACGGAACACTGAAGCTTTCTTT; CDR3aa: CASIPQGRNTEAFF
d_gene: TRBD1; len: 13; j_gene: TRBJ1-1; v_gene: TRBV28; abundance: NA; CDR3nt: TGTGCCATACTCGGACAGGGGAACACTGAAGCTTTCTTT; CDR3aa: CAILGQGNTEAFF
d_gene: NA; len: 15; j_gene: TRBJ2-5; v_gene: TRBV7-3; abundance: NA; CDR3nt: TGTGCCAGCAGCCCACCGGGACTTCTCGAAGAGACCCAGTACTTC; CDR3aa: CASSPPGLLEETQYF
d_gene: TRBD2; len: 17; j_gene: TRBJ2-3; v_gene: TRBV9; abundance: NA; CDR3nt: TGTGCCAGCAGCGTAGCGACTGATCCGCGGGGGACAGATACGCAGTATTTT; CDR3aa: CASSVATDPRGTDTQYF
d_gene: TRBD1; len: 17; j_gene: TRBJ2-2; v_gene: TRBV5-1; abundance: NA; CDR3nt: TGCGCCAGCAGCCGAGTGCTCGGACAGGGGCGGATCGGGGAGCTGTTTTTT; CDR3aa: CASSRVLGQGRIGELFF
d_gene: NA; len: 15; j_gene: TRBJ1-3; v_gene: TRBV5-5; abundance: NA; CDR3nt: TGTGCCAGCAGCAATTATGCCAGGGCCGGAAACACCATATATTTT; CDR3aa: CASSNYARAGNTIYF
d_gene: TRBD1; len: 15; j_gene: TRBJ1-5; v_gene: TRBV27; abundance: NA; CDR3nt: TGTGCCAGCAGCTCGGGGGGACAGGGGCATCAGCCCCAGCATTTT; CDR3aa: CASSSGGQGHQPQHF
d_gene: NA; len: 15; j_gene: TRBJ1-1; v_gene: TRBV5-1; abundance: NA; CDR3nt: TGCGCCAGCAGCTTGGCAATGGCCCCCTCGACTGAAGCTTTCTTT; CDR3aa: CASSLAMAPSTEAFF
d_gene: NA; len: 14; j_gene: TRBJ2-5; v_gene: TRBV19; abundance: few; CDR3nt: TGTGCCAGTAGTATTCGGGGGGCAGGGGAGACCCAGTACTTC; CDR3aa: CASSIRGAGETQYF
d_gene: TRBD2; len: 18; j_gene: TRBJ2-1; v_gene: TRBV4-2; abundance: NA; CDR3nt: TGTGCCAGCAGCCAAGGACTAGCGGGGGGGTTATCCTACAATGAGCAGTTCTTC; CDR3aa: CASSQGLAGGLSYNEQFF
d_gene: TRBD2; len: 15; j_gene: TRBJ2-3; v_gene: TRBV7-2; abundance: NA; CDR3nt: TGTGCCAGCAGCTTATGGGGAGGGATTGGAGATACGCAGTATTTT; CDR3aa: CASSLWGGIGDTQYF
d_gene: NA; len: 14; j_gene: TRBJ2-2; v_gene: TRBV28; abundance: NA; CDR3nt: TGTGCCAGCAGTACCCAGGGCGACACCGGGGAGCTGTTTTTT; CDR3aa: CASSTQGDTGELFF
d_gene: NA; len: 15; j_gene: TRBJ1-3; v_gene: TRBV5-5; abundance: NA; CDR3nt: TGTGCCAGCAGCATAGCCACTATATCTGGAAACACCATATATTTT; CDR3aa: CASSIATISGNTIYF
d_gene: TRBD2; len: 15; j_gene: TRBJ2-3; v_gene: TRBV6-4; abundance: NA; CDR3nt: TGTGCCAGCAGTGATACGGCGGGGGGGCCAGATACGCAGTATTTT; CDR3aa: CASSDTAGGPDTQYF
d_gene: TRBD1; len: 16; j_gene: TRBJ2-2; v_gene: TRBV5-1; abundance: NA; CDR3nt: TGCGCCAGCAGCGTAGGACAGGGGGCTGACACCGGGGAGCTGTTTTTT; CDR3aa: CASSVGQGADTGELFF
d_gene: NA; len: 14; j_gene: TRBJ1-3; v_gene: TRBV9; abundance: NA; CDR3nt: TGTGCCAGCAGCCCTCCGATCGGGGGAAACACCATATATTTT; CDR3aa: CASSPPIGGNTIYF
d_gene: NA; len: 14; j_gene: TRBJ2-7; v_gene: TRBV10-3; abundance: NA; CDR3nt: TGTGCCATCAGTGAGGGCGGGACGATACCGGAGCAGTACTTC; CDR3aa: CAISEGGTIPEQYF
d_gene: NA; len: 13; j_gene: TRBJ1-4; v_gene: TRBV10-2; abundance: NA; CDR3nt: TGCGCCAGCTACCGGGGGATTAATGAAAAACTGTTTTTT; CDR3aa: CASYRGINEKLFF
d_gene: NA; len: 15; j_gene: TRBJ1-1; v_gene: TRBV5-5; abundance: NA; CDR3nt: TGTGCCAGCAGCCCGGCAGGGGCCTACGACACTGAAGCTTTCTTT; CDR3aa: CASSPAGAYDTEAFF
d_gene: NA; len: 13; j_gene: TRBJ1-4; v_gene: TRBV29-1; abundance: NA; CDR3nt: TGCAGCGTTGAAGATCAGTTTAATGAAAAACTGTTTTTT; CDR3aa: CSVEDQFNEKLFF
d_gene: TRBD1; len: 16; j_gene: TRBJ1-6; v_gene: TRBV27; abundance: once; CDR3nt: TGTGCCAGCAGTTTCCCGCAGGGACAGGGGTGGTCACCCCTCCACTTT; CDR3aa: CASSFPQGQGWSPLHF
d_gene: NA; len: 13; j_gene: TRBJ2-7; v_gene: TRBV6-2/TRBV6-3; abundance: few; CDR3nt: TGTGCCAGCACCCCCCCGTTTGTTGTAGAGCAGTACTTC; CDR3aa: CASTPPFVVEQYF
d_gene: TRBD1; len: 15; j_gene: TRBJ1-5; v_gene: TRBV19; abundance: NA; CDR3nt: TGTGCCAGTAGTATCGGGACAGGGAGCAATCAGCCCCAGCATTTT; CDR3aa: CASSIGTGSNQPQHF
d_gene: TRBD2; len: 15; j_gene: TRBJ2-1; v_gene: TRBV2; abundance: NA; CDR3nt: TGTGCCAGCAGTGAGCTAGCGGGAGTGGGGAATGAGCAGTTCTTC; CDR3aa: CASSELAGVGNEQFF
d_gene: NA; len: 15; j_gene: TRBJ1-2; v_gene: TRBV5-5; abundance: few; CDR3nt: TGTGCCAGCAGCTCAGGACAGACGGGATCATATGGCTACACCTTC; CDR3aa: CASSSGQTGSYGYTF
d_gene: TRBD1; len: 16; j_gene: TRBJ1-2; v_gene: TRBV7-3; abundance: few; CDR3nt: TGTGCCAGCAGCAAACGAACGGGACAGGCCACGGGTGGCTACACCTTC; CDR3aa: CASSKRTGQATGGYTF
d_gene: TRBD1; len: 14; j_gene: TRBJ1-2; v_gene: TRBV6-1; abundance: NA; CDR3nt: TGTGCCAGCAGTGAGACAGGGCGGGACTATGGCTACACCTTC; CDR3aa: CASSETGRDYGYTF
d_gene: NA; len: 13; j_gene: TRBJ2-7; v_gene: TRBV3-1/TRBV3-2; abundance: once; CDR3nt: TGTGCCAGCAGCCTAGGGCGGCGGGACGAGCAGTACTTC; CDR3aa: CASSLGRRDEQYF
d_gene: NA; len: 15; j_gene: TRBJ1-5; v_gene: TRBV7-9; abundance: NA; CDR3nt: TGTGCCAGCAGCTTAAGTCATGCGGGTCCCCAGCCCCAGCATTTT; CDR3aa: CASSLSHAGPQPQHF
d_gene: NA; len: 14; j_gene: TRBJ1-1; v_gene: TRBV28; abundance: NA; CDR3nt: TGTGCCAGCAGCCAAACACAGATGAACACTGAAGCTTTCTTT; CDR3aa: CASSQTQMNTEAFF
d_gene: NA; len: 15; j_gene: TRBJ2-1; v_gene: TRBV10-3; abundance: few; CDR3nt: TGTGCCATCAGTGAGACAGGGAAATCCTACAATGAGCAGTTCTTC; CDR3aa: CAISETGKSYNEQFF
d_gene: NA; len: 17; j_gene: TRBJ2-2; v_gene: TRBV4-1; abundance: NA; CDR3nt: TGCGCCAGCAGCCAAGACCCGGGTCTTATGAACACCGGGGAGCTGTTTTTT; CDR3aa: CASSQDPGLMNTGELFF
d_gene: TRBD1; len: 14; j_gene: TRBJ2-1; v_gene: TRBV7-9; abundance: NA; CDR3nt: TGTGCCAGCCTCCCACGGGACAGCTACAATGAGCAGTTCTTC; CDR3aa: CASLPRDSYNEQFF
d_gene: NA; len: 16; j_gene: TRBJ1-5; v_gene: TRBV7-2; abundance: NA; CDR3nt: TGTGCCAGCAAGCCAGAACGGGACTCCTTCTTTGAGCCCCAGCATTTT; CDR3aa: CASKPERDSFFEPQHF
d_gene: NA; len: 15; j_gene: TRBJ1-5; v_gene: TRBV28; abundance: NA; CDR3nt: TGTGCCAGCAGTTTGGGGACACCGTACAATCAGCCCCAGCATTTT; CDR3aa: CASSLGTPYNQPQHF
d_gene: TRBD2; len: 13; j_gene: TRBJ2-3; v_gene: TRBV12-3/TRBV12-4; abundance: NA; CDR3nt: TGTGCCAGCAGTCACGGGGGGACAGATACGCAGTATTTT; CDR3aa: CASSHGGTDTQYF
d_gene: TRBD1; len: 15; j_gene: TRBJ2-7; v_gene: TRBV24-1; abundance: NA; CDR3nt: TGTGCCACCACCGAACCGGGACAGCTATTCTACGAGCAGTACTTC; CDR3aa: CATTEPGQLFYEQYF
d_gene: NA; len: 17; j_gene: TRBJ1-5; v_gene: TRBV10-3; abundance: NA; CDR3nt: TGTGCCACCCGAGGGGGGGGCGGGAGTTATAGCAATCAGCCCCAGCATTTT; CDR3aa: CATRGGGGSYSNQPQHF
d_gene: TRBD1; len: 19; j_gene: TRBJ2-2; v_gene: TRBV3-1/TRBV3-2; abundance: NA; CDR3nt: TGTGCCAGCAGCACCCTGGGAGGGACAGGGGGCCCGAACACCGGGGAGCTGTTTTTT; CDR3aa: CASSTLGGTGGPNTGELFF
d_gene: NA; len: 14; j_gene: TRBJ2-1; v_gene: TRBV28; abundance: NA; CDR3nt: TGTGCCAGCAGTTTCGATCCAGGGGAAAGTGAGCAGTTCTTC; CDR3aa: CASSFDPGESEQFF
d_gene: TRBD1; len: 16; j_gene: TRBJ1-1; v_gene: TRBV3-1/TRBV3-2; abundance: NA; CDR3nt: TGTGCCAGCAGCCAAGAGATGACAGGGCCGAACACTGAAGCTTTCTTT; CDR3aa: CASSQEMTGPNTEAFF
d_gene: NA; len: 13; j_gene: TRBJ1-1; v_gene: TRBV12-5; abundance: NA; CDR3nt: TGTGCTAGTGGGGTGGATGAGGACACTGAAGCTTTCTTT; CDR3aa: CASGVDEDTEAFF
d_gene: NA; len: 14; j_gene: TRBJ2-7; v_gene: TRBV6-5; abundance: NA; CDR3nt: TGTGCCAGCAAACTCTCCCAGGGAATCGACGAGCAGTACTTC; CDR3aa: CASKLSQGIDEQYF
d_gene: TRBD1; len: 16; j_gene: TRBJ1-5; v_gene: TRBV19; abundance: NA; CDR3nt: TGTGCCAGTAGTATTTTCGGACAGGGGGCGAGTCAGCCCCAGCATTTT; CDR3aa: CASSIFGQGASQPQHF
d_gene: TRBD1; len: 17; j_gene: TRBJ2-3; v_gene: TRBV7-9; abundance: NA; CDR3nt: TGTGCCAGCAGCCAAGACAGGGGGTACGGGGGAGTCGATACGCAGTATTTT; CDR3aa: CASSQDRGYGGVDTQYF
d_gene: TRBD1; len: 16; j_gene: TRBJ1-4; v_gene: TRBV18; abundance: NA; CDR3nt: TGTGCCAGCTCACCAGCCGGTGGGACAGGCATGGGAAAACTGTTTTTT; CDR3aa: CASSPAGGTGMGKLFF
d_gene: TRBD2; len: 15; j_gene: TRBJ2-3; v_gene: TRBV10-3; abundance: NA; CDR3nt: TGTGCCATCAGCGACGGACTAGCGGACACAGATACGCAGTATTTT; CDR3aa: CAISDGLADTDTQYF
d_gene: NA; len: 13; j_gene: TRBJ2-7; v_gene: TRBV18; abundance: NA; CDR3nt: TGTGCCAGCTCAGCAACCGACAGGTACGAGCAGTACTTC; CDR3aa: CASSATDRYEQYF
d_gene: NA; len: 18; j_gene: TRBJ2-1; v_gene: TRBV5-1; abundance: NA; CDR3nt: TGCGCCAGCAGTTACCAGGGAAAAGCGGGGACATGGGACAATGAGCAGTTCTTC; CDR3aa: CASSYQGKAGTWDNEQFF
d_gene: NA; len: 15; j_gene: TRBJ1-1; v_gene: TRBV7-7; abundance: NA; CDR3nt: TGTGCCAGCAGCTTAGGTACGGGGGGGAACACTGAAGCTTTCTTT; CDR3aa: CASSLGTGGNTEAFF
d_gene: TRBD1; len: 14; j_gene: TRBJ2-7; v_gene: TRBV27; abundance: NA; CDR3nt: TGTGCCAGCAGCCGACCGGGACAGACTTACGAGCAGTACTTC; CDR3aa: CASSRPGQTYEQYF
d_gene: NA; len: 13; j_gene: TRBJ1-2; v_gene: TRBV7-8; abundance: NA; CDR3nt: TGTGCCAGCAGCTTAGACAGGATCTATGGCTACACCTTC; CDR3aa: CASSLDRIYGYTF
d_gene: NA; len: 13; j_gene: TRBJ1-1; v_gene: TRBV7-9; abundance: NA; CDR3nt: TGTGCCAGCAGCCTGAGTGAGGACACTGAAGCTTTCTTT; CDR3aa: CASSLSEDTEAFF
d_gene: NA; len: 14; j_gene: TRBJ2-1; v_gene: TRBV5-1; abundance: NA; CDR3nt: TGCGCCAGCACCCCTTCGGACATCTACAATGAGCAGTTCTTC; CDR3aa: CASTPSDIYNEQFF
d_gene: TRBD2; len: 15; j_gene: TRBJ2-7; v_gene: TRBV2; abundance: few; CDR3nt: TGTGCCAGCAGTGAATCGCGGGGGGCGTCGAGCGAGCAGTACTTC; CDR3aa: CASSESRGASSEQYF
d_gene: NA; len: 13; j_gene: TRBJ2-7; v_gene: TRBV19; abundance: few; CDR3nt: TGTGCCAGTAGCCTAGGACAGTTCCACGAGCAGTACTTC; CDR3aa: CASSLGQFHEQYF
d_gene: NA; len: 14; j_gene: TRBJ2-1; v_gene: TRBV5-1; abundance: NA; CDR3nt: TGCGCCAGCAGCTGGCGACAGGACCCTAATGAGCAGTTCTTC; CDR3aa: CASSWRQDPNEQFF